Below, 9 T cell receptor beta chains from the same sample are listed, as sequenced in a study of blood T cell repertoires in COVID-19 (dated by TCRdb to 2018 to 2021). The receptor library was made with the immunoSEQ multiplex PCR assay. In TCRdb, the immuneACCESS table is reduced to in-frame sequences with V and J assigned. These tables do not hold every clone; where another copy was compared, an unresolved V gene accounts for under half, and the others remain unexplained. The sample table shows under 55,000 clones, and roughly nine tenths are seen once. Clones ranked in the top ten supply under 4.5% of the sample. The sequencing input was peripheral blood. The source of these receptors is a human donor in a cohort sampled during active COVID-19.

The gene calls are TRBV7-6 and TRBJ2-1; 8 positions match TRBD2. Germline trimming cut 2 bases from V and 6 bases from J; bases unmatched to any gene: 3. Germline lookup yields CDR1 SGHVS and CDR2 FNYEAQ. The CDR3 contains 14 residues. This chain's CDR3 is CASSLLAGSNEQFF. The CDR3 DNA reads TGTGCCAGCAGCTTACTAGCGGGTTCCAATGAGCAGTTCTTC.

The chain carries TRBV7-9 and TRBJ1-4; 8 nucleotides agree with TRBD1. CDR1 and CDR2 (germline): SEHNR, FQNEAQ (reference sequence). The CDR3 has 12 amino acids. The V gene end was trimmed by 8 bases and the J gene end by 7 bases; junction bases not matched to a gene: 3. CDR3: CASQGAGEKLFF. The CDR3 DNA sequence: TGTGCCAGCCAGGGGGCGGGTGAAAAACTGTTTTTT.

CDR3 nucleotide sequence: TGTGCCAGCAGTTCCGATCGGACTAGCGGGACCTACGAGCAGTACTTC. Protein product: CASSSDRTSGTYEQYF. The chain links TRBV6-5 to TRBJ2-7; 12 bases agree with TRBD2. V was pared by 4 bases and J by 2 bases, with 6 bases of the junction left unmatched. This CDR3 has 16 amino acids. From germline, CDR1 is MNHEY and CDR2 SVGAGI.

The rearrangement joins TRBV19 to TRBJ2-2; no clear D gene. Germline V CDR1 and CDR2: LNHDA, SQIVND (reference sequence). The CDR3 extends over 13 amino acids. V lost 5 bases to trimming and J lost 3 bases, with 7 bases between them. For the CDR3, the DNA is TGTGCCAGTAGTGTACAGTACACCGGGGAGCTGTTTTTT. Translation gives CASSVQYTGELFF. The variable domain in full, completed from reference TRBV19 and TRBJ2-2, reads DGGITQSPKYLFRKEGQNVTLSCEQNLNHDAMYWYRQDPGQGLRLIYYSQIVNDFQKGDIAEGYSVSREKKESFPLTVTSAQKNPTAFYLCASSVQYTGELFFGEGSRLTVL.

This rearrangement joins TRBV19 to TRBJ2-1; D is uncertain. Germline CDR1 and CDR2: LNHDA and SQIVND (reference sequence). The CDR3 extends over 13 amino acids. The V gene lost 2 bases and the J gene lost 3 bases, with 5 bases spanning the gap. In nucleotides, the CDR3 is TGTGCCAGTAGTATAAACAGCTACAATGAGCAGTTCTTC. Translated, it gives CASSINSYNEQFF.

The genes are TRBV6-2 or TRBV6-3 and TRBJ2-5, with 7 nucleotides matching TRBD1. This CDR3 has 14 amino acids. Germline lookup yields CDR1 MNHEY and CDR2 SVGEGT. J was trimmed by 4 bases and V by 2 bases; bases with no gene match: 4. CDR3 in DNA: TGTGCCAGCAGTTACAGGGGGCGCACAGAGACCCAGTACTTC. Protein: CASSYRGRTETQYF.

The chain joins TRBV6-1 to TRBJ2-5; 10 positions agree with TRBD1. The trim removed 1 base at V and 3 bases at J, leaving 8 bases unmatched. Germline CDR1 MNHNS, CDR2 SASEGT. The length of the CDR3 is 17 residues. CDR3 DNA: TGTGCCAGCAGTGAAGGTGCCCTCGGGACAGGGGAAGAGACCCAGTACTTC. Its translation: CASSEGALGTGEETQYF.

This chain connects TRBV27 to TRBJ2-1; 10 nucleotides align to TRBD2. CDR3 size: 15 residues. Per germline, CDR1 MNHEY and CDR2 SMNVEV (reference sequence). J lost 12 bases, V lost 1 base, and 9 bases had no gene match. CDR3 amino acids: CASSLLGLAEKGQFF. For the CDR3, the DNA is TGTGCCAGCAGTTTATTAGGACTAGCGGAGAAGGGGCAGTTCTTC.

This rearrangement joins TRBV4-1 to TRBJ2-7; D might be TRBD1 (5 bases). The CDR3 has 14 amino acids. CDR1 is MGHRA and CDR2 is YSYEKL in the germline V gene. Trimming took off 1 base at V and 4 bases at J, with 11 bases between the two ends. CDR3 sequence reads: CASSQVTTGYEQYF. The CDR3 DNA reads TGCGCCAGCAGCCAAGTAACTACAGGTTACGAGCAGTACTTC.